Given below is one T cell receptor beta chain in context. The antigen remains undetermined. This record comes from a study of CD8 T cells in ankylosing spondylitis. Broader study findings: In ankylosing spondylitis blood, a motif of seven to nine highly homologous TCR beta variants appeared characteristic. CD8+ disease-linked clones were present at relatively low frequencies in blood.

TCRdb re-analysed the 5' RACE reads in MiXCR, keeping a single row per CDR3 protein. Of 800,000 to 900,000 distinct CDR3 sequences detected, approximately 10% appear once; the ten largest clones hold roughly 0.51%. Trimming left V 0 bases short and J 5 bases short, with 13 bases between. The germline V gene encodes CDR1 WNHNN and CDR2 SYGVQD (reference sequence). CDR3 size: 15 residues. This receptor was identified in a male donor with ankylosing spondylitis. The gene calls are TRBV10-1 and TRBJ2-5; D ambiguous. The sequencing input was blood, either unsorted or a sorted T cell fraction (not recorded which). The CDR3 nucleotides are TGCGCCAGCAGTGAGTCGGCAGTCCTCGGCGAGACCCAGTACTTC. Translated: CASSESAVLGETQYF.